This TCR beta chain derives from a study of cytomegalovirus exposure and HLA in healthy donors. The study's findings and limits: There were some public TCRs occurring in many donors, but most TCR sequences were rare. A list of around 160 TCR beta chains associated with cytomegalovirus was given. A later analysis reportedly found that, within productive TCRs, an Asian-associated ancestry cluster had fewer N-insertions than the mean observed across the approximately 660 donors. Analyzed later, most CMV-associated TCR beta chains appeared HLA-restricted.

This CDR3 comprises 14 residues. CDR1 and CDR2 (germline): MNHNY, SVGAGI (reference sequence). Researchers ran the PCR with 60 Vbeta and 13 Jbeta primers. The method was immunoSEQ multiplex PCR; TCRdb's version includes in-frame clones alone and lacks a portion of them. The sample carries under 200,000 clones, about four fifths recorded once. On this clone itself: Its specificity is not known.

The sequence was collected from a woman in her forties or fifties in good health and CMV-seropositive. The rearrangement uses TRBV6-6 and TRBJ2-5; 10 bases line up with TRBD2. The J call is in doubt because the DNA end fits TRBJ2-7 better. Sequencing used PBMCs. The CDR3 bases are TGTGCCAGCAGCAAGGGACTAGCGATTTACGAGCAGTACTTC. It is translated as CASSKGLAIYEQYF.